This T cell receptor beta chain came from a study of PD-1 blockade in classical Hodgkin lymphoma. Study-wide background: Intravenous infusions of nivolumab 3 mg/kg reached patients every 2 weeks.

In regard to this clone: Its antigen is unknown.

Study-level results: The authors excluded patients who started nivolumab under 1 year after ASCT. Complete responders started with a diversity level that resembled newly diagnosed patients at baseline.

In every patient, relapse followed autologous stem cell transplantation, while exposure to brentuximab vedotin differed. Germline V lookup: CDR1 SEHNR, CDR2 FQNEAQ (reference sequence). The CDR3 has 19 residues. Trimming cost V 5 bases and J 3 bases; bases outside gene matches: 17. Profiling relied on immunoSEQ multiplex PCR, and the TCRdb table lists in-frame clones only, not all of them. The sample has about 99,000 clones, 81% seen once. This chain links TRBV7-9 with TRBJ2-1, with 9 bases matching TRBD1. The origin of this receptor is a human donor with classical Hodgkin lymphoma. The source material was peripheral blood mononuclear cells (PBMCs), sampled before the second cycle of nivolumab. As DNA, the CDR3 is TGTGCCAGCAGCGCAAGAATAAAACCCGGGACAGGGATCTACAATGAGCAGTTCTTC. It encodes CASSARIKPGTGIYNEQFF.